The T cell receptor beta chain described here comes from a study of CD8 T cells in Susac syndrome. Study as a whole: At the time of blood draw, patients with Susac syndrome were therapy-naive, receiving corticosteroids, or receiving intravenous immunoglobulin alone. Study-level points and caveats: As acknowledged by the study, its TCR sequencing and HLA analysis included a relatively small number of individuals.

Comment on this clonotype: What it binds is not known.

Germline assignment: CDR1 SQVTM and CDR2 ANQGSEA. V trimming: 4 bases; J trimming: 5 bases; junction bases outside the gene matches: 7. The CDR3 has 14 residues. The sequenced target, TCR beta, came from blood CD8+ and CD4+ T cells. Reverse transcription of about 0.45 to 1 ug RNA was carried out with random hexamers. TCRdb re-called the immunoSEQ multiplex PCR reads with MiXCR, one entry per CDR3 protein. The sample has approximately 160,000 distinct CDR3 sequences, about 96% seen once. The chain recombines TRBV29-1 with TRBJ1-5; TRBD1 aligns across 8 bases. What was sequenced was CD4+ T cells from PBMCs. This sequence originates from a human donor with Susac syndrome. The CDR3 reads CSVASGTGDQPQHF. The CDR3 nucleotides read TGCAGCGTTGCTTCCGGGACAGGTGATCAGCCCCAGCATTTT.